This T cell receptor (beta chain) derives from a study of T cell clonality in common variable immunodeficiency. Study outcomes and limitations: What drives increased CVID clonality needs T cell subpopulation sequencing.

This CDR3 comprises 15 residues. V was clipped by 3 bases and J by 4 bases, with 13 bases between them. Germline CDR1 reads SEHNR; CDR2 reads FQNEAQ (reference sequence). Caucasian heritage predominated among both patients and controls. Repertoires were generated with immunoSEQ multiplex PCR, while TCRdb's copy carries only in-frame clones and drops some. In total the sample includes about 66,000 clones, none of them seen once. This clone appeared many times. What it binds is not known. Read sequence stops 3 residues before the CDR3 end, and the germline J gene provides the missing end. Material: peripheral blood mononuclear cells. The sequence derives from a person aged 18-70 years in good health. V is TRBV7-9 and J is TRBJ2-1, with D possibly TRBD2 on 7 matching bases. The CDR3 is CASSLEGGQYNEQFF. The covered CDR3 bases are TGTGCCAGCAGCTTGGAGGGGGGGCAGTACAATGAG.